Listed below are T cell receptor beta chains from one sample, sequenced in a study of cytomegalovirus exposure and HLA in healthy donors. Libraries were prepared by immunoSEQ multiplex PCR; TCRdb keeps only in-frame clonotypes and omits some of them. This sample yields roughly 170,000 clones, of which 80% are seen a single time; 0.6% to 0.7% belongs to the top ten. Material: PBMCs. These receptors all come from a boy aged 5-17 years in good health and CMV-seronegative. The CDR3 runs from the conserved cysteine through the conserved F or W. A D gene is named only where the DNA matches it firmly. The listing skips clone size in some rows; elsewhere it reads once, few, many or a size class.

clone size: .; J gene: TRBJ2-3; D gene: .; V gene: TRBV28; CDR3 length: 17; CDR3 protein: CASSGGAGPSDTDTQYF; CDR3 DNA: TGTGCCAGCAGTGGAGGAGCGGGTCCTTCCGACACAGATACGCAGTATTTT
clone size: .; J gene: TRBJ1-6; D gene: .; V gene: TRBV6-5; CDR3 length: 12; CDR3 protein: CASSQGLSPLHF; CDR3 DNA: TGTGCCAGCTCGCAGGGCCTTTCACCCCTCCACTTT
clone size: .; J gene: TRBJ2-2; D gene: TRBD2; V gene: TRBV7-8; CDR3 length: 17; CDR3 protein: CASSFPFGGTNTGELFF; CDR3 DNA: TGTGCCAGCAGCTTCCCCTTCGGGGGGACGAACACCGGGGAGCTGTTTTTT
clone size: few; J gene: TRBJ2-7; D gene: TRBD1; V gene: TRBV12-5; CDR3 length: 13; CDR3 protein: CASGLAQGAEQYF; CDR3 DNA: TGTGCTAGTGGTTTGGCACAGGGGGCTGAGCAGTACTTC
clone size: .; J gene: TRBJ1-3; D gene: TRBD1; V gene: TRBV5-1; CDR3 length: 15; CDR3 protein: CASSFSGQGGNTIYF; CDR3 DNA: TGCGCCAGCAGCTTCTCGGGACAGGGCGGAAACACCATATATTTT
clone size: once; J gene: TRBJ2-1; D gene: TRBD1; V gene: TRBV5-6; CDR3 length: 16; CDR3 protein: CASSPAGTGNYNEQFF; CDR3 DNA: TGTGCCAGCAGTCCCGCCGGGACAGGGAACTACAATGAGCAGTTCTTC
clone size: .; J gene: TRBJ2-2; D gene: .; V gene: TRBV25-1; CDR3 length: 13; CDR3 protein: CASSDGVTGELFF; CDR3 DNA: TGTGCCAGCAGTGACGGGGTCACCGGGGAGCTGTTTTTT
clone size: .; J gene: TRBJ1-1; D gene: .; V gene: TRBV7-9; CDR3 length: 16; CDR3 protein: CASSPPLAGDRTEAFF; CDR3 DNA: TGTGCCAGCAGCCCCCCCCTGGCCGGGGATCGCACTGAAGCTTTCTTT
clone size: .; J gene: TRBJ2-7; D gene: .; V gene: TRBV11-3; CDR3 length: 13; CDR3 protein: CASSFNRAYEQYF; CDR3 DNA: TGTGCCAGCAGCTTTAACAGGGCCTACGAGCAGTACTTC
clone size: .; J gene: TRBJ2-5; D gene: .; V gene: TRBV4-1; CDR3 length: 15; CDR3 protein: CASSHPTRYQETQYF; CDR3 DNA: TGCGCCAGCAGCCATCCTACTAGGTACCAAGAGACCCAGTACTTC
clone size: .; J gene: TRBJ1-1; D gene: TRBD1; V gene: TRBV5-4; CDR3 length: 13; CDR3 protein: CASSQGANTEAFF; CDR3 DNA: TGTGCCAGCAGCCAGGGGGCCAACACTGAAGCTTTCTTT
clone size: .; J gene: TRBJ2-7; D gene: .; V gene: TRBV7-9; CDR3 length: 14; CDR3 protein: CASSLGQGISEQYF; CDR3 DNA: TGTGCCAGCAGCTTGGGGCAGGGGATTTCCGAGCAGTACTTC
clone size: .; J gene: TRBJ1-2; D gene: .; V gene: TRBV20-1; CDR3 length: 11; CDR3 protein: CSARVPVGYTF; CDR3 DNA: TGCAGTGCTAGAGTCCCGGTAGGCTACACCTTC
clone size: .; J gene: TRBJ1-1; D gene: .; V gene: TRBV11-3; CDR3 length: 12; CDR3 protein: CASSLANTEAFF; CDR3 DNA: TGTGCCAGCAGCTTAGCTAACACTGAAGCTTTCTTT
clone size: once; J gene: TRBJ1-1; D gene: TRBD1; V gene: TRBV10-1; CDR3 length: 15; CDR3 protein: CASSESPGQGTEAFF; CDR3 DNA: TGCGCCAGCAGTGAGTCCCCGGGACAGGGGACTGAAGCTTTCTTT
clone size: .; J gene: TRBJ1-2; D gene: TRBD1; V gene: TRBV7-9; CDR3 length: 15; CDR3 protein: CASSLGQGGSYGYTF; CDR3 DNA: TGTGCCAGCAGCTTAGGACAGGGAGGAAGCTATGGCTACACCTTC
clone size: .; J gene: TRBJ2-2; D gene: TRBD1; V gene: TRBV4-1; CDR3 length: 16; CDR3 protein: CASSHWLTGGTGELFF; CDR3 DNA: TGCGCCAGCAGCCATTGGTTGACAGGGGGGACCGGGGAGCTGTTTTTT
clone size: .; J gene: TRBJ1-1; D gene: .; V gene: TRBV4-1; CDR3 length: 16; CDR3 protein: CASSQERLGGSTEAFF; CDR3 DNA: TGCGCCAGCAGCCAAGAACGTCTTGGGGGGAGTACTGAAGCTTTCTTT
clone size: few; J gene: TRBJ2-5; D gene: TRBD2; V gene: TRBV7-6; CDR3 length: 15; CDR3 protein: CASSLLGGLAETQYF; CDR3 DNA: TGTGCCAGCAGCCTACTCGGGGGGTTGGCGGAGACCCAGTACTTC
clone size: .; J gene: TRBJ1-2; D gene: .; V gene: TRBV14; CDR3 length: 15; CDR3 protein: CASSRAVPVGYGYTF; CDR3 DNA: TGTGCCAGCAGCCGAGCCGTCCCGGTCGGCTATGGCTACACCTTC
clone size: few; J gene: TRBJ1-2; D gene: TRBD1; V gene: TRBV6-5; CDR3 length: 13; CDR3 protein: CASSLRDSYGYTF; CDR3 DNA: TGTGCCAGCAGTCTCCGGGACAGCTATGGCTACACCTTC
clone size: few; J gene: TRBJ1-2; D gene: .; V gene: TRBV4-1; CDR3 length: 15; CDR3 protein: CASSQDQGVWYGYTF; CDR3 DNA: TGCGCCAGCAGCCAAGACCAGGGTGTCTGGTATGGCTACACCTTC
clone size: .; J gene: TRBJ2-4; D gene: .; V gene: TRBV5-1; CDR3 length: 14; CDR3 protein: CASSLAGGSGIQYF; CDR3 DNA: TGCGCCAGCAGCTTGGCCGGGGGTTCGGGCATTCAGTACTTC
clone size: .; J gene: TRBJ2-5; D gene: .; V gene: TRBV7-2; CDR3 length: 16; CDR3 protein: CASSPLGTSLQETQYF; CDR3 DNA: TGTGCCAGCAGCCCCCTAGGCACTAGCCTCCAAGAGACCCAGTACTTC
clone size: few; J gene: TRBJ2-7; D gene: .; V gene: TRBV5-4; CDR3 length: 12; CDR3 protein: CASSFRASEQYF; CDR3 DNA: TGTGCCAGCAGCTTCAGGGCTTCCGAGCAGTACTTC
clone size: .; J gene: TRBJ2-1; D gene: .; V gene: TRBV30; CDR3 length: 11; CDR3 protein: CAWSVGAEQFF; CDR3 DNA: TGTGCCTGGAGCGTAGGGGCTGAGCAGTTCTTC
clone size: .; J gene: TRBJ2-7; D gene: TRBD2; V gene: TRBV10-3; CDR3 length: 14; CDR3 protein: CAISERGEPREQYF; CDR3 DNA: TGTGCCATCAGTGAGCGGGGGGAGCCACGCGAGCAGTACTTC
clone size: .; J gene: TRBJ1-2; D gene: TRBD1; V gene: TRBV9; CDR3 length: 14; CDR3 protein: CASSAITGGAGYTF; CDR3 DNA: TGCGCCAGCAGCGCCATAACAGGGGGCGCTGGCTACACCTTC
clone size: .; J gene: TRBJ1-4; D gene: .; V gene: TRBV5-4; CDR3 length: 15; CDR3 protein: CASSQTGSSNEKLFF; CDR3 DNA: TGTGCCAGCAGCCAAACAGGGAGTAGTAATGAAAAACTGTTTTTT
clone size: .; J gene: TRBJ1-2; D gene: .; V gene: TRBV10-3; CDR3 length: 14; CDR3 protein: CAISVRQGISGYTF; CDR3 DNA: TGTGCCATCAGTGTTAGGCAGGGGATCAGTGGCTACACCTTC
clone size: .; J gene: TRBJ1-2; D gene: TRBD1; V gene: TRBV7-2; CDR3 length: 14; CDR3 protein: CASSLRDRGRGYTF; CDR3 DNA: TGTGCCAGCAGCTTACGGGACAGGGGCCGGGGCTACACCTTC
clone size: .; J gene: TRBJ2-7; D gene: TRBD2; V gene: TRBV5-1; CDR3 length: 14; CDR3 protein: CASSWGLVSDEQYF; CDR3 DNA: TGCGCCAGCAGCTGGGGACTAGTATCCGACGAGCAGTACTTC
clone size: .; J gene: TRBJ1-5; D gene: TRBD1; V gene: TRBV19; CDR3 length: 15; CDR3 protein: CASSNSGQAGQPQHF; CDR3 DNA: TGTGCCAGTAGTAATTCTGGACAGGCGGGGCAGCCCCAGCATTTT
clone size: .; J gene: TRBJ2-5; D gene: .; V gene: TRBV7-6; CDR3 length: 13; CDR3 protein: CASSLGGQETQYF; CDR3 DNA: TGTGCCAGCAGCTTAGGGGGGCAGGAGACCCAGTACTTC
clone size: .; J gene: TRBJ1-2; D gene: .; V gene: TRBV25-1; CDR3 length: 11; CDR3 protein: CASTRGSSYTF; CDR3 DNA: TGTGCCAGCACTCGGGGTTCGAGCTACACCTTC
clone size: .; J gene: TRBJ2-5; D gene: TRBD2; V gene: TRBV5-4; CDR3 length: 17; CDR3 protein: CASSSGTSGSVEETQYF; CDR3 DNA: TGTGCCAGCAGCTCCGGGACTAGCGGGAGCGTCGAAGAGACCCAGTACTTC
clone size: .; J gene: TRBJ2-5; D gene: .; V gene: TRBV10-3; CDR3 length: 15; CDR3 protein: CAISEPGQGLETQYF; CDR3 DNA: TGTGCCATCAGTGAGCCAGGGCAGGGTTTGGAGACCCAGTACTTC